This T cell receptor beta chain comes out of a study of CXCR3-negative and CXCR3-positive naive CD8 T cells (dated by TCRdb to the late 2010s). At the level of the whole study: In total, some 150 million TRB reads were obtained, which works out to roughly 1.5 +/- 0.3 million reads per library. Data from about ten donors, pooled across two independent experiments, went into the diversity and physicochemical repertoire analyses. For the TRBV-TRBJ cluster analysis, the naive subsets came from about 5 donors, while the memory cells came from 3 donors. Beyond this particular receptor, the publication reports: Because surface CD5, which is linked to self-reactivity in mice, was comparable between the naive subsets, TCR interaction strength was also inferred from TRB CDR3 physicochemical properties. Similar TRBV-TRBJ usage was shown by naive CXCR3-negative and CXCR3-positive cells from the same donor, whereas distinct patterns were shown by memory cells. Because CXCR3 expression was partially decreased after cryopreservation, freshly isolated PBMCs were used for most assays. Repertoire diversity was comparably high in both naive subsets but much lower in memory CD8+ T cells.

CDR1 and CDR2 are drawn from the germline V gene: SGHVS, FNYEAQ. Reading from cysteine to phenylalanine, the CDR3 counts 16 amino acids. DNA was not recorded. For each CD8+ T cell subset, flow sorting was done in triplicate, and a few hundred thousand cells per subset went directly into RLT lysis buffer. Peripheral blood mononuclear cells were isolated from buffy coats by standard density gradient centrifugation. An RNeasy Mini Kit was used to extract total RNA from the sorted cells. Note on this clonotype: The antigen this receptor binds is unknown.

Sequenced on a NextSeq 550. The Human TCR Profiling Kit (MiLaboratory) was used to prepare UMI-labeled 5' RACE TRB cDNA libraries. cDNA synthesis used the entire amount of extracted RNA, and PCR amplification then used the entire amount of cDNA produced. Libraries were prepared in parallel with an identical number of PCR cycles. Per the authors' processing: About 50,000 +/- 10,000 unique UMI-labeled TRB cDNA molecules per library were extracted with MIGEC and MiXCR, with at least two reads per UMI required. An average of approximately 40,000 +/- 10,000 functional in-frame TRB CDR3 nucleotide clonotypes without stop codons was found per library. After each sample was downsampled to 5000 UMI-labeled TRB molecules, VDJtools was used to calculate diversity metrics such as normalized Shannon-Wiener and Chao1. VDJtools computed clonotype-size-weighted physicochemical properties of the central five CDR3 residues: interaction energy, strength, volume and Kidera factor 4. One entry per CDR3 protein sequence results from the TCRdb reprocessing of the reads, with DNA left out. TCRdb's processing, not the study's, gives the V and J calls here. The table of this sample itemizes about 30,000 distinct CDR3 sequences. The biggest ten clones account for about a tenth of the sample.

The sequence derives from a human donor in good health. Some clones in this sample may be carry-over from other donors' samples. The V and J segments used are TRBV7-6 and TRBJ2-3; TCRdb picks TRBD2, but there is no DNA to check that call. Input material: memory CD8+ T cells from blood. The meaning of the sample's cell subset or site label: conventional CD8+ memory T cells (TMEM), sorted as controls. The CDR3 in this case is CASSFPLEALTDTQYF.